Following are 28 T cell receptor beta chains from one sample sequenced in a study of regulatory T cells in long-lasting Graves disease. Relying on iRepertoire HTBI primers and Arm-PCR of CDR3 regions, the team built TCR beta libraries. TCRdb fed the multiplex PCR reads into MiXCR, producing one record per CDR3 protein. The repertoire holds more than 400,000 distinct CDR3 sequences, with about a sixth as singletons. As to time point: newly diagnosed GD, antithyroid drugs for less than 3 months. Making the TCR library involved RNA that had been extracted from PBMCs. The same data also went into a second study, on T cells in Graves' hyperthyroidism and ophthalmopathy.

The sample consisted of peripheral blood mononuclear cells (PBMCs), taken at new diagnosis, from a patient treated with antithyroid drugs. Source of these receptors: a woman younger than 45 with Graves disease.

This clonotype has at least ten counts. V usage is TRBV20-1 and J usage is TRBJ1-2; a possible D gene is TRBD1 (5 bases). This CDR3 has 13 amino acids. The V gene lost 5 bases and the J gene lost 4 bases, with 14 bases spanning the gap. The germline V gene has CDR1 DFQATT and CDR2 SNEGSKA (reference sequence). CDR3 in amino acids: CSAHPGRLYGYTF. The CDR3 DNA sequence: TGCAGTGCTCACCCGGGACGGCTCTATGGCTACACCTTC.

For this clonotype: A single base separates this from a much larger clone, so it may be a read error. The J gene is TRBJ2-1, the V gene TRBV11-2; TRBD1 matches at 7 bases. The DNA matches TRBJ2-5 better at its end, which makes the J call doubtful. Germline loops: CDR1 SGHAT, CDR2 FQNNGV. This CDR3 contains 13 residues. The CDR3 here is CAGSLVAGGTQYF. In nucleotides, the CDR3 is TGTGCCGGCAGCTTAGTGGCAGGGGGGACCCAGTACTTC.

In regard to this clonotype: Since a much larger clone is just one base distant, this may be a read error. The V call is TRBV20-1, the J call TRBJ2-2, with 7 bases fitting TRBD2. V was pared by 5 bases and J by 2 bases, with 5 bases of the junction left unmatched. The CDR3 length is 14 residues. Germline lookup yields CDR1 DFQATT and CDR2 SNEGSKA (reference sequence). In nucleotides, the CDR3 is TGCAGTGCTCAGGCTAGCGGTAACACCGGGGAGCTGTTTTTT. Protein: CSAQASGNTGELFF.

This clonotype has ten or more counts. The rearrangement links TRBV20-1 to TRBJ2-3, with 7 bases aligning to TRBD2. Trimming removed 2 bases from V and 1 base from J; junction bases left unmatched: 3. Germline CDR1 is DFQATT and CDR2 is SNEGSKA (reference sequence). The CDR3 consists of 14 residues. This CDR3 is CSARRGRGTDTQYF. The DNA for the CDR3 is TGCAGTGCTAGAAGAGGGAGGGGCACAGATACGCAGTATTTT.

This clonotype appeared many times. V is TRBV11-2 and J is TRBJ2-3, with D possibly matching TRBD1 (5 bases). The germline gives CDR1 SGHAT, CDR2 FQNNGV. The CDR3 runs to 16 residues. The V gene lost 2 bases and the J gene lost 2 bases, with 14 bases spanning the gap. The CDR3 coding sequence is TGTGCCAGCAGCTTACGACAGTCTGGGAACACAGATACGCAGTATTTT. Its protein product is CASSLRQSGNTDTQYF.

This clonotype was picked up many times. This chain links TRBV20-1 with TRBJ2-1; D perhaps matches TRBD1 (5 bases). Germline V CDR1 and CDR2: DFQATT, SNEGSKA (reference sequence). The CDR3 length is 12 residues. The ends were cut back, 3 bases at V and 4 bases at J, with 7 bases in the middle. CDR3 sequence reads: CSARGQYNEQFF. CDR3 DNA sequence: TGCAGTGCTAGGGGGCAGTACAATGAGCAGTTCTTC.

This clonotype was picked up many times. This chain joins TRBV28 and TRBJ2-1; TRBD2 aligns across 8 bases. The CDR3 contains 17 residues. J lost 9 bases, V lost 7 bases, and 20 bases had no gene match. CDR1 MDHEN and CDR2 SYDVKM come from the germline V gene. CDR3 DNA sequence: TGTGCCAGCAACGGGAGGTGGCGGGAGGCGTACTTTGGTGAGCAGTTCTTC. This sequence encodes CASNGRWREAYFGEQFF.

This clonotype has ten or more counts. The rearrangement links TRBV13 to TRBJ2-2; a possible D gene is TRBD2 (6 bases). V was trimmed by 1 base and J by 10 bases, leaving 10 bases between them. Germline V gene data show CDR1 as PRHDT and CDR2 as FYEKMQ (reference sequence). CDR3 size: 13 residues. The CDR3 loop reads CASSLVGDSELFF. Written as DNA, the CDR3 is TGTGCCAGCAGCTTAGTAGGGGACTCGGAGCTGTTTTTT. The full variable domain, its missing parts supplied by reference TRBV13 and TRBJ2-2, is AAGVIQSPRHLIKEKRETATLKCYPIPRHDTVYWYQQGPGQDPQFLISFYEKMQSDKGSIPDRFSAQQFSDYHSELNMSSLELGDSALYFCASSLVGDSELFFGEGSRLTVL.

In its sample, this clonotype was seen many times. DNA for the CDR3: TGTGCCAGCCTAGATATTGGTCAGCCCCAGCATTTT. Protein sequence: CASLDIGQPQHF. This chain joins TRBV28 and TRBJ1-5, with D uncertain. The V gene lost 8 bases and the J gene lost 6 bases, with 11 bases spanning the gap. The CDR3 extends over 12 amino acids. CDR1 and CDR2 (germline): MDHEN, SYDVKM. Full variable domain (rest looked up from reference TRBV28 and TRBJ1-5): DVKVTQSSRYLVKRTGEKVFLECVQDMDHENMFWYRQDPGLGLRLIYFSYDVKMKEKGDIPEGYSVSREKKERFSLILESASTNQTSMYLCASLDIGQPQHFGDGTRLSIL.

This clonotype has only a few counts. The chain couples TRBV14 to TRBJ2-1; either TRBD1 or TRBD2 may fit D (5 bases each). Germline V lookup: CDR1 SGHDN, CDR2 FVKESK. The CDR3 is 15 amino acids. Between the trimmed V and J ends, which lost 1 base and 10 bases, there was a span of 17 bases. CDR3 loop: CASSQGVTTWGEQFF. CDR3 coding DNA: TGTGCCAGCAGCCAAGGGGTAACAACCTGGGGGGAGCAGTTCTTC. The full variable domain, completed using reference TRBV14 and TRBJ2-1, is EAGVTQFPSHSVIEKGQTVTLRCDPISGHDNLYWYRRVMGKEIKFLLHFVKESKQDESGMPNNRFLAERTGGTYSTLKVQPAELEDSGVYFCASSQGVTTWGEQFFGPGTRLTVL.

There are many counts of this clonotype. One end of the junction is discordant with germline, which a read error may explain. The chain has TRBV2 and TRBJ1-2; TRBD1 agrees at 10 bases. The CDR3 consists of 14 residues. Germline CDR1 is SNHLY and CDR2 is FYNNEI. The CDR3 is CVSTRDRGNYGYTF. In nucleotides, the CDR3 is TGTGTCAGCACCCGGGACAGGGGTAACTATGGCTACACCTTC.

The V call is TRBV5-1, the J call TRBJ1-3, with a possible D match to TRBD1 (5 bases). This CDR3 contains 16 residues. V lost 3 bases to trimming and J lost 1 base, with 14 bases between them. Germline V gene lookup returns CDR1 SGHRS and CDR2 YFSETQ. The CDR3 DNA reads as TGCGCCAGCAGCTCATCCCCCCAGGGTTCTGGAAACACCATATATTTT. Its translation is CASSSSPQGSGNTIYF. Using reference TRBV5-1 and TRBJ1-3 for the parts outside the CDR3, the full variable domain is KAGVTQTPRYLIKTRGQQVTLSCSPISGHRSVSWYQQTPGQGLQFLFEYFSETQRNKGNFPGRFSGRQFSNSRSEMNVSTLELGDSALYLCASSSSPQGSGNTIYFGEGSWLTVV.

The chain has TRBV19 and TRBJ2-1; 9 nucleotides agree with TRBD2. This CDR3 is 16 amino acids long. With 2 bases clipped from V and 5 bases from J, the junction kept 7 bases outside the gene matches. CDR1 and CDR2 (germline): LNHDA, SQIVND (reference sequence). The CDR3 bases are TGTGCCAGTAGTATACGAGGCGGGAGGGCCGACAATGAGCAGTTCTTC. Translation gives CASSIRGGRADNEQFF.

This clonotype occurred many times. A junction end diverges from the germline sequence, so it may reflect a read error. The chain is built from TRBV20-1 and TRBJ1-1; D remains unclear. The germline V gene encodes CDR1 DFQATT and CDR2 SNEGSKA (reference sequence). The CDR3 loop spans 13 amino acids. CDR3 loop: CSAREDGNTEAFF. The CDR3 DNA follows: TGCAGTGCCAGAGAAGACGGGAACACTGAAGCTTTCTTT.

The chain employs TRBV6-1 and TRBJ2-3; no reliable D call. The CDR3 has 13 residues. V shed 6 bases and J shed 6 bases, with 13 bases lying between them. Germline assignment: CDR1 MNHNS and CDR2 SASEGT. In DNA form, the CDR3 reads TGTGCCAGCAGCCAAGAGGATAGGGATACGCAGTATTTT. Translation gives CASSQEDRDTQYF.

This clonotype was observed many times. The chain carries TRBV2 and TRBJ2-1, with D hard to call. The ends were cut back, 5 bases at V and 4 bases at J, with 15 bases in the middle. This CDR3 is 15 amino acids long. Germline V gives CDR1 SNHLY, CDR2 FYNNEI. CDR3 DNA: TGTGCCAGCAGTCCCCTAGGGCGGCAATACAATGAGCAGTTCTTC. It codes for CASSPLGRQYNEQFF.

Ten or more counts support this clonotype. The CDR3 coding sequence is TGTGCCAGCCACCCGAGAATTAAGTACACTGAAGCTTTCTTT. The encoded protein is CASHPRIKYTEAFF. This sequence joins TRBV6-1 and TRBJ1-1; D gene ambiguous. CDR1 and CDR2 (germline): MNHNS, SASEGT. Trimming shortened V by 8 bases and J by 3 bases, and 16 bases separated the two germline ends. The CDR3 sequence is 14 residues long.

As concerns this clonotype: A much larger clone lies a single base off, so this may be a read error. Since the CDR3 does not end with the conserved phenylalanine or tryptophan, this likely comes from a read error. The V call is TRBV6-1, the J call TRBJ2-1; a possible D gene is TRBD2 (5 bases). The V end was cut by 4 bases, the J end by 3 bases, with 7 bases between. This CDR3 is 13 amino acids long. Germline CDR1 MNHNS, CDR2 SASEGT. CDR3 loop: CASSVRDYNEQFV. The DNA for the CDR3 is TGTGCCAGCAGTGTACGGGACTACAATGAGCAGTTCGTC.

This clonotype was seen a handful of times. This chain joins TRBV4-1 and TRBJ2-7; D may correspond to TRBD1 or TRBD2 (6 bases each). The CDR3 contains 20 residues. In germline, CDR1 is MGHRA, CDR2 YSYEKL. V lost 0 bases to trimming and J lost 2 bases, with 26 bases between them. The CDR3 region is CASSQESLKGGFSKPYEQYF. CDR3 sequence (DNA): TGCGCCAGCAGCCAAGAAAGCCTCAAAGGGGGGTTTTCCAAACCCTACGAGCAGTACTTC.

This clonotype was picked up many times. The junction does not match germline at one end; this may be a read error. The rearrangement uses TRBV5-1 and TRBJ2-1, with 9 bases lining up with TRBD2. Germline V gene data show CDR1 as SGHRS and CDR2 as YFSETQ. This CDR3 is built from 15 residues. The CDR3 sequence is CASSLLAGSYNEQFF. DNA of the CDR3: TGTGCCAGCAGCTTACTAGCGGGCTCCTACAATGAGCAGTTCTTC.

Details on this clonotype: A much more abundant neighbour one base away suggests this may be a read error. As DNA, the CDR3 is TGCAGTGCGTGGGCAGGTTTCGGCACCATATATTTT. Protein sequence: CSAWAGFGTIYF. The chain combines TRBV20-1 with TRBJ1-3; D not resolved. The germline CDR1 and CDR2 sequences are DFQATT and SNEGSKA (reference sequence). This CDR3 comprises 12 residues. The V and J ends lost 6 bases and 9 bases respectively, with 15 bases between them.

For this clonotype: A much larger clone lies one base from this, so it may be a read error. This chain connects TRBV6-2 or TRBV6-3 to TRBJ2-3; 10 bases agree with TRBD2. Germline V gives CDR1 MNHEY, CDR2 SVGEGT. The junction had 6 bases not matched to a gene; V was cut back by 6 bases and J by 3 bases. This CDR3 has 15 residues. The CDR3 coding sequence is TGTGCCAGCAGGACTACTAGCGGGGCTACAGATACGCAGTATTTT. Translating gives CASRTTSGATDTQYF.

CDR3 residues: CASSLAFIGIPGNTIYF. In nucleotides, the CDR3 is TGTGCCAGCAGCTTAGCTTTTATAGGGATCCCCGGAAACACCATATATTTT. The gene calls are TRBV7-2 and TRBJ1-3, with unresolved D. The CDR3 totals 17 residues. Germline CDR1 and CDR2: SGHTA and FQGNSA. V lost 0 bases and J lost 4, with 16 bases in between.

The chain is built from TRBV4-1 and TRBJ2-3; 8 bases map to TRBD1. CDR1 and CDR2 from the germline V gene are MGHRA and YSYEKL. The CDR3 sequence is 16 residues long. V shed 0 bases and J 2 bases; nucleotides not matched to a gene: 4. CDR3 sequence: CASSQEYRGTTDTQYF. CDR3 in DNA: TGCGCCAGCAGCCAAGAATACAGGGGGACCACAGATACGCAGTATTTT.

This clonotype occurred many times. The CDR3 DNA is TGTGCCAGCAGCTCGTCCTGGACTGGTCGCGATGAGCAGTTCTTC. It is translated as CASSSSWTGRDEQFF. The chain employs TRBV7-9 and TRBJ2-1; perhaps TRBD2 as D (5 bases). This CDR3 spans 15 amino acids. V shed 4 bases and J shed 8 bases, with 18 bases lying between them. Germline loops: CDR1 SEHNR, CDR2 FQNEAQ (reference sequence).

This clonotype was detected ten times or more. This likely comes from a read error, as the CDR3 has no conserved phenylalanine or tryptophan at its end. The DNA is left out, because the CDR3 cannot be placed on it with certainty; the CDR3 is given as TCRdb lists it. The CDR3 protein is CASSPLLFSGPLFL. The chain is built from TRBV12-3 or TRBV12-4 and TRBJ2-1; the DNA was not compared with TRBD2, the D call given in the table. Ends included, the CDR3 has 14 residues.

This clonotype was seen ten or more times. The rearrangement uses TRBV12-3 or TRBV12-4 and TRBJ2-1; 14 nucleotides align to TRBD2. CDR3 length: 20 residues. V was pared by 5 bases and J by 5 bases, with 17 bases of the junction left unmatched. The DNA for the CDR3 is TGTGCCAGCAGTCCATCATCCGGGGGACTAGCGGGAGATGGCGACAATGAGCAGTTCTTC. Its protein product is CASSPSSGGLAGDGDNEQFF.

This clonotype was seen many times. The CDR3 DNA reads TGTGCCAGTTCGAGGGCGGGAGCTCTCCAGGTGCAGTTCTTC. Amino acids: CASSRAGALQVQFF. V gene TRBV19 combines with J gene TRBJ2-1, with 7 bases identical to TRBD2. The germline CDR1 and CDR2 sequences are LNHDA and SQIVND (reference sequence). V trimming: 8 bases; J trimming: 12 bases; junction bases outside the gene matches: 16. The CDR3 extends over 14 amino acids.